This T cell receptor (beta chain) was identified during a study of T cell changes during pregnancy in multiple sclerosis (dated by TCRdb to the late 2010s). Broadly, across the study: Changes in the T cell repertoire over the course of pregnancy were examined in this study in women with multiple sclerosis.

The receptor library was made with the immunoSEQ multiplex PCR assay. Drawn from immuneACCESS, this table holds only the in-frame rearrangements with V and J called that TCRdb kept. Clones are partly lost; checked studies trace under half to an unresolved V gene and leave the rest unexplained. The sample records 55,000 to 80,000 clones, about 90% of which are singletons. Of the sample, 9.5% falls within the top ten clones. V is pared back by 0 bases and J by 1 base, with 9 bases lying between the germline termini. The CDR3 numbers 15 residues from cysteine through phenylalanine. CDR3 DNA is the only sequence kept; it has 45 bases, read in frame from the first base. Taken from the germline V gene, the CDR1 and CDR2 loops are SGHTA and FQGNSA. This clone was recorded once. Its antigen has not been determined. It has no much larger one-base neighbor in the sample; base qualities were not kept.

The V and J genes are TRBV7-2 and TRBJ1-1, with no confidently assigned D gene. Sequences were derived from peripheral blood, sampled after pregnancy. This TCR was recovered from a female donor in good health, enrolled as a control in a pregnancy study. The CDR3 here reads CASSLARSGNTEAFF. The nucleotide sequence reads TGTGCCAGCAGCTTAGCGCGGTCGGGGAACACTGAAGCTTTCTTT.